This entry lists 25 T cell receptor beta chains sequenced from one sample in a study of cytomegalovirus exposure and HLA in healthy donors. The PCR contained 60 Vbeta and 13 Jbeta primers. Data came from immunoSEQ multiplex PCR; TCRdb stores just in-frame clones and leaves some out. Here the sample spans approximately 120,000 clones, over 65% being singletons. Sequencing was performed on PBMCs. The receptors were gathered from a female donor in good health and CMV-seronegative.

The rearrangement links TRBV18 to TRBJ2-5; 8 nucleotides match TRBD2. V lost 2 bases and J lost 7; bases outside the gene matches: 12. Per the germline V gene, CDR1 is KGHSH and CDR2 is LQKENI. The CDR3 covers 16 residues. The CDR3: CASSPSLAADKVTQYF. DNA for the CDR3: TGTGCCAGCTCACCATCACTAGCGGCCGATAAGGTGACCCAGTACTTC.

The CDR3 loop is CASSSPGLAGNNEQFF. The CDR3 DNA sequence: TGTGCCAGCAGTTCCCCCGGACTAGCGGGGAACAATGAGCAGTTCTTC. The rearrangement joins TRBV6-5 to TRBJ2-1, with 12 nucleotides matching TRBD2. With 4 bases clipped from V and 5 bases from J, the junction kept 6 bases outside the gene matches. CDR1 MNHEY and CDR2 SVGAGI come from the germline V gene. This CDR3 region has 16 residues.

This clone was picked up a small number of times. The chain combines TRBV2 with TRBJ2-5; 9 positions match TRBD2. The germline CDR1 and CDR2 sequences are SNHLY and FYNNEI. With 5 bases clipped from V and 5 bases from J, the junction kept 3 bases outside the gene matches. There are 13 residues in the CDR3. The CDR3 protein is CASSLAGRETQYF. The CDR3 bases are TGTGCCAGCAGTCTAGCGGGGAGGGAGACCCAGTACTTC.

This clone was seen only a few times. The CDR3 loop is CASSFGQAYGYTF. In nucleotides, the CDR3 is TGTGCCAGTAGTTTTGGACAGGCCTATGGCTACACCTTC. The chain employs TRBV19 and TRBJ1-2; 7 positions agree with TRBD1. V lost 5 bases and J lost 4; bases outside the gene matches: 4. The CDR3 consists of 13 residues. Germline CDR1 LNHDA, CDR2 SQIVND (reference sequence).

The rearrangement joins TRBV5-1 to TRBJ2-7, with D perhaps matching TRBD2 (6 bases). Germline values: CDR1 SGHRS, CDR2 YFSETQ. The CDR3 contains 17 residues. V was cut by 0 bases and J by 0 bases, with 16 bases left in between. CDR3 sequence reads: CASSLAGLTQSSYEQYF. DNA for the CDR3: TGCGCCAGCAGCTTGGCTGGACTAACGCAAAGCTCCTACGAGCAGTACTTC.

The V gene is TRBV10-3, the J gene TRBJ2-1, with D perhaps TRBD2 (6 bases). The CDR3 is 19 residues long. The V and J ends lost 4 bases and 2 bases respectively, with 24 bases between them. The germline CDR1 and CDR2 sequences are ENHRY and SYGVKD. The chain's CDR3 is CAISGRGQGLRRTYNEQFF. CDR3 coding DNA: TGTGCCATCAGTGGGCGGGGTCAGGGATTAAGACGGACCTACAATGAGCAGTTCTTC.

This rearrangement joins TRBV7-9 to TRBJ1-4; D might be TRBD1 (5 bases). CDR3 size: 17 residues. V gave up 4 bases and J gave up 8 bases, with 23 bases separating them. In germline, CDR1 is SEHNR, CDR2 FQNEAQ (reference sequence). CDR3 amino acids: CASSSTNRDWAREKLFF. CDR3 nucleotide sequence: TGTGCCAGCAGCTCAACGAATAGGGACTGGGCTCGGGAAAAACTGTTTTTT.

The chain combines TRBV19 with TRBJ2-7; D is ambiguous. V lost 10 bases, J lost 0 bases, and 10 bases lay in between. Looked up from germline, CDR1 is LNHDA and CDR2 is SQIVND (reference sequence). CDR3 length: 12 amino acids. The CDR3: CATLSPSYEQYF. The DNA for the CDR3 is TGTGCCACCCTAAGTCCCTCCTACGAGCAGTACTTC.

The chain recombines TRBV19 with TRBJ1-1; D not resolved. The CDR3 is 15 amino acids. Germline loops: CDR1 LNHDA, CDR2 SQIVND (reference sequence). V was cut by 1 base and J by 0 bases, with 9 bases left in between. The CDR3 is CASSIVGGLNTEAFF. CDR3 DNA sequence: TGTGCCAGTAGTATAGTGGGCGGGTTGAACACTGAAGCTTTCTTT.

The chain uses TRBV27 and TRBJ2-2; D is undetermined. Germline-derived CDR1 and CDR2 are MNHEY and SMNVEV (reference sequence). CDR3 length: 13 residues. Trimming removed 5 bases at V and 5 bases at J, with 9 bases between. The CDR3 region has the DNA TGTGCCAGCAGTGTACAGAAGACCGGGGAGCTGTTTTTT. Protein product: CASSVQKTGELFF.

This clone was seen a single time. The CDR3 loop reads CASSVDREKPQHF. The DNA for the CDR3 is TGTGCCAGCAGTGTGGACAGGGAAAAGCCCCAGCATTTT. The chain combines TRBV6-6 with TRBJ1-5; 8 bases map to TRBD1. V was clipped by 5 bases and J by 8 bases; unmatched bases: 5. The length of the CDR3 is 13 residues. CDR1 MNHNY and CDR2 SVGAGI come from the germline V gene (reference sequence).

This clone was recorded a few times. This chain connects TRBV30 to TRBJ1-1; 7 bases are a match to TRBD1. V lost 0 bases, J lost 9 bases, and 19 bases stayed unmatched. Germline values: CDR1 GTSNPN, CDR2 SVGIG (reference sequence). This CDR3 is built from 17 residues. The CDR3 DNA is TGTGCCTGGAGTGTACGACAGGGTAGGGTCGGGGGTTTTAAAGCTTTCTTT. It encodes CAWSVRQGRVGGFKAFF.

The genes are TRBV5-1 and TRBJ1-5; D perhaps matches TRBD1 (6 bases). The CDR3 consists of 13 residues. Germline V gives CDR1 SGHRS, CDR2 YFSETQ. V lost 2 bases and J lost 5, with 8 bases in between. CDR3 DNA: TGCGCCAGCAGCTTTGAGGGGGATCAGCCCCAGCATTTT. Its translation: CASSFEGDQPQHF.

This chain joins TRBV13 and TRBJ2-1; TRBD2 agrees at 9 bases. Per germline, CDR1 PRHDT and CDR2 FYEKMQ (reference sequence). The CDR3 loop spans 14 amino acids. Trimming cost V 3 bases and J 8 bases; bases outside gene matches: 5. The CDR3 is CASSFIGGGDEQFF. The DNA of the CDR3 is TGTGCCAGCAGCTTTATCGGCGGGGGGGATGAGCAGTTCTTC.

The chain uses TRBV4-2 and TRBJ1-6; D uncertain. CDR1 LGHNA and CDR2 YNFKEQ come from the germline V gene. The CDR3 totals 14 residues. With 6 bases removed from V and 8 bases from J, the gap between germline ends came to 14 bases. The CDR3 nucleotides are TGTGCCAGCAGTACGGGATTGGGTCATTCACCCCTCCACTTT. It encodes CASSTGLGHSPLHF.

This clone appeared a few times. The chain links TRBV6-1 to TRBJ1-2; tentative D call: TRBD1 (6 bases). From germline, CDR1 is MNHNS and CDR2 SASEGT. The CDR3 is made up of 15 amino acids. Trimming pared 0 bases from V and 8 bases from J, leaving 16 bases between. CDR3 residues: CASSEARQGLWGYTF. In DNA form, the CDR3 reads TGTGCCAGCAGTGAAGCGCGGCAGGGGCTTTGGGGCTACACCTTC.

The chain links TRBV19 to TRBJ2-2; TRBD1 aligns across 7 bases. V trimming: 9 bases; J trimming: 3 bases; junction bases outside the gene matches: 10. Looked up from germline, CDR1 is LNHDA and CDR2 is SQIVND (reference sequence). The CDR3 extends over 15 amino acids. CDR3 amino acids: CASGAETGYTGELFF. The CDR3 nucleotides read TGTGCCAGCGGAGCGGAGACAGGGTACACCGGGGAGCTGTTTTTT.

In this sample, this clone turned up a few times. The genes are TRBV18 and TRBJ1-1; unclear D gene. The CDR3 length is 14 residues. Trimming cost V 6 bases and J 3 bases, with 14 bases left between them. CDR1 is KGHSH and CDR2 is LQKENI in the germline V gene. CDR3 bases: TGTGCCAGCTCGCTTGTTGCGGCCTACACTGAAGCTTTCTTT. Encoded protein: CASSLVAAYTEAFF.

This rearrangement joins TRBV7-9 to TRBJ1-2, with D possibly being TRBD1 (6 bases). The ends were cut back, 5 bases at V and 4 bases at J, with 14 bases in the middle. The CDR3 totals 14 residues. CDR1 and CDR2 from the germline V gene are SEHNR and FQNEAQ (reference sequence). CDR3 protein: CASSRDNTGYGYTF. The CDR3 DNA is TGTGCCAGCAGCCGGGACAACACGGGCTATGGCTACACCTTC.

This clone was observed a few times. This chain joins TRBV6-6 and TRBJ1-2, with 8 bases aligning to TRBD1. Germline-derived CDR1 and CDR2 are MNHNY and SVGAGI (reference sequence). The J segment lost 6 bases and the V segment lost 2 bases, leaving 8 bases of the junction unmatched. This CDR3 has 15 residues. The CDR3 bases are TGTGCCAGCAGTTACGGGAGTCAGGGGGCTCATGGCTACACCTTC. It translates to CASSYGSQGAHGYTF.

This chain uses TRBV7-2 with TRBJ1-5, with TRBD1 matching over 9 bases. This CDR3 region has 14 residues. The V and J ends lost 3 bases and 5 bases, in that order; junction bases with no gene match: 2. Germline lookup yields CDR1 SGHTA and CDR2 FQGNSA. The CDR3 loop reads CASSFGTGYQPQHF. The CDR3 DNA sequence: TGTGCCAGCAGCTTTGGGACAGGGTATCAGCCCCAGCATTTT.

This chain uses TRBV18 with TRBJ1-3, with D maybe TRBD1 (6 bases). V shed 3 bases and J shed 0 bases, with 12 bases lying between them. Germline V gene sequence: CDR1 KGHSH, CDR2 LQKENI. The CDR3 sequence is 16 residues long. This CDR3 reads CASSPADRNSGNTIYF. The CDR3 DNA follows: TGTGCCAGCTCACCGGCTGACAGGAACTCTGGAAACACCATATATTTT.

The chain has TRBV7-9 and TRBJ1-1; tentatively, D is TRBD1 (6 bases). Germline values: CDR1 SEHNR, CDR2 FQNEAQ (reference sequence). The CDR3 runs 12 residues. The ends were cut back, 5 bases at V and 8 bases at J, with 12 bases in the middle. CDR3 sequence reads: CASSNTGTEAFF. In DNA, the CDR3 is TGTGCCAGCAGCAATACCGGGACAGAAGCTTTCTTT.

This clone was recorded once. This chain connects TRBV27 to TRBJ1-1, with no clear D. The germline V gene has CDR1 MNHEY and CDR2 SMNVEV (reference sequence). The CDR3 has 14 amino acids. Trimming cost V 9 bases and J 1 base, with 15 bases left between them. CDR3: CARSPEGSNTEAFF. The DNA for the CDR3 is TGTGCCAGATCACCAGAGGGCTCGAACACTGAAGCTTTCTTT.

The J gene is TRBJ2-7, the V gene TRBV19; 7 bases line up with TRBD2. The germline V gene has CDR1 LNHDA and CDR2 SQIVND (reference sequence). The CDR3 sequence is 14 residues long. V trimming: 1 base; J trimming: 2 bases; junction bases outside the gene matches: 2. CDR3 bases: TGTGCCAGTAGTATAGCGGGGGGTGCCTACGAGCAGTACTTC. Its translation: CASSIAGGAYEQYF. The full variable domain, its missing parts supplied by reference TRBV19 and TRBJ2-7, is DGGITQSPKYLFRKEGQNVTLSCEQNLNHDAMYWYRQDPGQGLRLIYYSQIVNDFQKGDIAEGYSVSREKKESFPLTVTSAQKNPTAFYLCASSIAGGAYEQYFGPGTRLTVT.